Below, one T cell receptor (beta chain) is given with its context. Antigen specificity is unknown. The length of the CDR3 is 14 residues. The germline gives CDR1 SGHVS, CDR2 FQNEAQ. The ends lost 5 bases at V and 8 bases at J; junction bases unmatched: 10. Sequenced by immunoSEQ multiplex PCR; TCRdb stores in-frame clones only, minus some. The sample lists around 70,000 clones, over 80% occurring once. These data are taken from a study of CD4 T cells in relation to SARS-CoV-2 and coronaviruses. Before the COVID-19 pandemic, during about 2010-2018, CD4+ T cells were taken from unexposed donors. Findings and caveats of the study: The assay detects memory recall responses, not culture-primed primary responses.

Sequenced sample: memory CD4+ T cells from PBMCs. The genes are TRBV7-8 and TRBJ1-2; 8 bases line up with TRBD1. The TCR originated in a human donor in good health. CDR3 sequence: CASSNADRVEGYTF. In nucleotides, the CDR3 is TGTGCCAGCAGCAACGCGGACAGGGTAGAGGGCTACACCTTC.